Following are 2 T cell receptor beta chains from one sample sequenced in a study of cytomegalovirus exposure and HLA in healthy donors. The PCR used 60 Vbeta and 13 Jbeta primers. Profiling relied on immunoSEQ multiplex PCR, and the TCRdb table lists in-frame clones only, not all of them. The listing records 100,000 to 150,000 clones. Sequencing input: PBMCs. The receptors here all came from a woman in her forties in good health and CMV-seropositive.

V and J are TRBV28 and TRBJ2-7; TRBD1 might be the D (6 bases). The CDR3 is 15 amino acids. Germline V lookup: CDR1 MDHEN, CDR2 SYDVKM. The V and J ends lost 5 bases and 2 bases respectively, with 16 bases between them. The CDR3 spells CASSTRDKLTYEQYF. CDR3 DNA: TGTGCCAGCAGTACCCGGGACAAACTAACCTACGAGCAGTACTTC.

The chain employs TRBV20-1 and TRBJ1-1; D not resolved. The germline V gene has CDR1 DFQATT and CDR2 SNEGSKA (reference sequence). V was clipped by 1 base and J by 4 bases, with 4 bases between them. The CDR3 has 11 residues. The CDR3 DNA follows: TGCAGTGCTAGAGCGGGCACTGAAGCTTTCTTT. It translates to CSARAGTEAFF.